The 20 T cell receptor beta chains in this list originate from one sample, sequenced in a study of CD8+ T cells in alopecia areata. Extracted RNA was reverse transcribed into cDNA, the sequencing template. Profiled with immunoSEQ multiplex PCR; TCRdb holds only in-frame clones, not every one. The sample lists 200,000 to 250,000 clones, roughly two thirds occurring once. Sequences were derived from CD4+ T cells sorted from blood, sampled at week 0. These TCRs come from a human donor with alopecia areata.

V is TRBV2 and J is TRBJ2-7; 7 nucleotides align to TRBD1. Losses at the gene ends were 7 bases for V and 6 bases for J; bases not matched to a gene: 6. The CDR3 contains 12 residues. Germline CDR1 SNHLY, CDR2 FYNNEI. The CDR3 here is CASNRGTREQYF. DNA of the CDR3: TGTGCCAGCAACAGGGGAACGCGCGAGCAGTACTTC.

The rearrangement joins TRBV29-1 to TRBJ2-1; a weak D match, TRBD1 (5 bases). This CDR3 has 14 amino acids. Trimming removed 4 bases from V and 2 bases from J, with 12 bases in between. Germline V gives CDR1 SQVTM, CDR2 ANQGSEA. The DNA of the CDR3 is TGCAGCGTTGTACAGGACGAACCCTACAATGAGCAGTTCTTC. Its translation is CSVVQDEPYNEQFF.

The chain is built from TRBV4-3 and TRBJ1-2; no clear D gene. The V end was cut by 0 bases, the J end by 1 base, with 0 bases between. CDR1 is LGHNA and CDR2 is YSLEER in the germline V gene. The CDR3 has 12 residues. The CDR3, as DNA: TGCGCCAGCAGCCAAGATAACTATGGCTACACCTTC. Protein sequence: CASSQDNYGYTF.

The rearrangement joins TRBV6-5 to TRBJ2-7, with TRBD1 as a possible D gene (5 bases). V was pared by 7 bases and J by 4 bases, with 8 bases between. This CDR3 region has 11 residues. Germline CDR1 reads MNHEY; CDR2 reads SVGAGI. Here the CDR3 DNA reads TGTGCCAGCAACCAGGGTTACGAGCAGTACTTC. Amino acids: CASNQGYEQYF.

The V and J genes are TRBV7-3 and TRBJ2-3, with D unresolved. CDR1 is SGHTA and CDR2 is FQGTGA in the germline V gene. The CDR3 totals 14 residues. With 2 bases removed from V and 5 bases from J, the gap between germline ends came to 11 bases. The DNA of the CDR3 is TGTGCCAGCAGCTTAGCCGGGTGGGGAGATACGCAGTATTTT. Its translation: CASSLAGWGDTQYF.

V is TRBV18 and J is TRBJ2-5; tentative D call: TRBD1 (6 bases). This CDR3 contains 13 residues. CDR1 and CDR2 (germline): KGHSH, LQKENI. With 6 bases removed from V and 3 bases from J, the gap between germline ends came to 11 bases. DNA for the CDR3: TGTGCCAGCTCTCGCCCAGGGGAAGAGACCCAGTACTTC. Translated, it gives CASSRPGEETQYF.

The chain has TRBV7-2 and TRBJ2-5, with D possibly being TRBD2 (6 bases). With 6 bases removed from V and 2 bases from J, the gap between germline ends came to 13 bases. There are 14 residues in the CDR3. Germline-derived CDR1 and CDR2 are SGHTA and FQGNSA. CDR3 sequence: CASSYARGQETQYF. For the CDR3, the DNA is TGTGCCAGCAGTTACGCCCGGGGGCAAGAGACCCAGTACTTC.

This clone has more than one count but fewer than ten. The chain couples TRBV10-3 to TRBJ2-6, with a weak D call TRBD2 (6 bases). Trimming shortened V by 11 bases and J by 0 bases, and 17 bases separated the two germline ends. The germline gives CDR1 ENHRY, CDR2 SYGVKD. This CDR3 spans 16 amino acids. The CDR3 region has the DNA TGTGCCGCCCAGTTAGGAGGGGACTCTGGGGCCAACGTCCTGACTTTC. This encodes CAAQLGGDSGANVLTF.

The chain joins TRBV7-9 to TRBJ1-1; D remains ambiguous. Between the trimmed V and J ends, which lost 1 base and 1 base, there was a span of 7 bases. The CDR3 extends over 14 amino acids. Looked up from germline, CDR1 is SEHNR and CDR2 is FQNEAQ (reference sequence). The CDR3 region has the DNA TGTGCCAGCAGCTTAGGGACGGCGAACACTGAAGCTTTCTTT. This sequence encodes CASSLGTANTEAFF.

The chain combines TRBV6-5 with TRBJ2-5; D is unclear. The CDR3 extends over 14 amino acids. V lost 7 bases and J 5 bases, leaving 17 bases between the germline ends. CDR1 is MNHEY and CDR2 is SVGAGI in the germline V gene. The CDR3 coding sequence is TGTGCCAGCACGGATCTCGGGCGTGAGGAGACCCAGTACTTC. Translating it yields CASTDLGREETQYF.

V and J are TRBV30 and TRBJ1-1; 7 positions match TRBD1. With V trimmed by 4 bases and J by 4 bases, 6 bases remained unmatched. The V gene's germline CDR1 is GTSNPN and CDR2 SVGIG (reference sequence). The CDR3 totals 13 residues. The CDR3 DNA is TGTGCCTGGACTGTGGCAGGGGGCACTGAAGCTTTCTTT. It is translated as CAWTVAGGTEAFF. The entire variable domain, with the rest obtained from reference TRBV30 and TRBJ1-1, is as follows: SQTIHQWPATLVQPVGSPLSLECTVEGTSNPNLYWYRQAAGRGLQLLFYSVGIGQISSEVPQNLSASRPQDRQFILSSKKLLLSDSGFYLCAWTVAGGTEAFFGQGTRLTVV.

This clone was observed a handful of times. This chain uses TRBV6-5 with TRBJ1-1; D remains unclear. The germline V gene encodes CDR1 MNHEY and CDR2 SVGAGI. This CDR3 contains 14 residues. V shed 6 bases and J shed 6 bases, with 17 bases lying between them. CDR3 region: CASSQAGRVAEAFF. The DNA for the CDR3 is TGTGCCAGCAGCCAGGCCGGGAGAGTCGCTGAAGCTTTCTTT.

V is TRBV29-1 and J is TRBJ2-2; D gene ambiguous. Germline V gives CDR1 SQVTM, CDR2 ANQGSEA. CDR3 length: 12 amino acids. V lost 3 bases and J 5 bases, leaving 7 bases between the germline ends. The CDR3 DNA sequence: TGCAGCGTTGACTTGGGGACCGGGGAGCTGTTTTTT. Protein sequence: CSVDLGTGELFF.

V usage is TRBV29-1 and J usage is TRBJ2-7; 9 bases map to TRBD1. This CDR3 region has 14 residues. The ends lost 7 bases at V and 0 bases at J; junction bases unmatched: 7. Germline loops: CDR1 SQVTM, CDR2 ANQGSEA. This CDR3 is CSARTGDSSYEQYF. CDR3 coding DNA: TGCAGCGCCCGGACAGGGGACAGCTCCTACGAGCAGTACTTC.

This clone has a handful of counts. Other DNA sequences in the sample encode the same CDR3. The chain recombines TRBV9 with TRBJ2-7; D not resolved. This CDR3 has 14 amino acids. Trimming removed 2 bases at V and 0 bases at J, with 9 bases between. Germline V gene sequence: CDR1 SGDLS, CDR2 YYNGEE. CDR3: CASSVASSSYEQYF. The CDR3 bases are TGTGCCAGCAGCGTTGCCTCCAGCTCCTACGAGCAGTACTTC.

V usage is TRBV7-2 and J usage is TRBJ2-3; D gene unclear. The V end was cut by 1 base, the J end by 0 bases, with 11 bases between. CDR3 size: 16 residues. In germline, CDR1 is SGHTA, CDR2 FQGNSA. The CDR3 sequence: CASSLVAGPSTDTQYF. CDR3 coding DNA: TGTGCCAGCAGCTTAGTTGCCGGCCCTAGCACAGATACGCAGTATTTT.

To note about this clone: This sample also contains other DNA sequences that code for the same CDR3. V gene TRBV7-2 combines with J gene TRBJ1-2; D is ambiguous. Trimming removed 1 base from V and 4 bases from J, with 4 bases in between. Germline V gene lookup returns CDR1 SGHTA and CDR2 FQGNSA. This CDR3 has 12 residues. CDR3 coding DNA: TGTGCCAGCAGCTTAGACAGCTATGGCTACACCTTC. It encodes CASSLDSYGYTF.

This clone was recorded only once. This chain links TRBV30 with TRBJ1-6, with a weak D call TRBD1 (5 bases). Trimming removed 4 bases from V and 0 bases from J, with 13 bases in between. The CDR3 has 16 amino acids. The germline gives CDR1 GTSNPN, CDR2 SVGIG (reference sequence). For the CDR3, the DNA is TGTGCCTGGACCAGGGAAGACCTCTCCTATAATTCACCCCTCCACTTT. It yields the protein CAWTREDLSYNSPLHF. The variable domain in full, with the rest retrieved from reference TRBV30 and TRBJ1-6, is SQTIHQWPATLVQPVGSPLSLECTVEGTSNPNLYWYRQAAGRGLQLLFYSVGIGQISSEVPQNLSASRPQDRQFILSSKKLLLSDSGFYLCAWTREDLSYNSPLHFGNGTRLTVT.

With regard to this clone: This sample also contains other DNA sequences that code for the same CDR3. The V gene is TRBV30, the J gene TRBJ1-1; D gene ambiguous. Trimming took off 0 bases at V and 10 bases at J, with 6 bases between the two ends. The germline V gene encodes CDR1 GTSNPN and CDR2 SVGIG (reference sequence). CDR3 length: 10 residues. CDR3 region: CAWSVGRAFF. For the CDR3, the DNA is TGTGCCTGGAGTGTAGGCCGAGCTTTCTTT.

This chain connects TRBV9 to TRBJ2-3; 7 bases agree with TRBD2. The trim removed 0 bases at V and 4 bases at J, leaving 8 bases unmatched. The V gene's germline CDR1 is SGDLS and CDR2 YYNGEE. The CDR3 length is 16 residues. The CDR3 spells CASSVGSSGVADTQYF. The DNA for the CDR3 is TGTGCCAGCAGCGTAGGGTCCAGCGGGGTCGCAGATACGCAGTATTTT.